The 11 T cell receptor beta chains given below trace back to one sample, sequenced in a study of blood T cell repertoires in COVID-19. The table came from immunoSEQ multiplex PCR; TCRdb's copy has only in-frame clones and leaves some out. The sample has around 160,000 clones, roughly 80% seen once. Sequencing was done on a sample of peripheral blood. The receptors come from a human donor with acute or convalescent COVID-19. The donor label of this sample is uncertain.

J is TRBJ2-5 and V is TRBV7-6; no definite D call. The length of the CDR3 is 11 residues. Trimming pared 3 bases from V and 5 bases from J, leaving 4 bases between. The germline V gene has CDR1 SGHVS and CDR2 FNYEAQ. CDR3 nucleotides: TGTGCCAGCAGCTTCTCTGAGACCCAGTACTTC. Encoded protein: CASSFSETQYF.

V is TRBV11-2 and J is TRBJ1-2, with 9 bases that match TRBD1. V was pared by 4 bases and J by 8 bases, with 14 bases of the junction left unmatched. The germline CDR1 and CDR2 sequences are SGHAT and FQNNGV. The CDR3 loop spans 16 amino acids. This CDR3 is CASSSAGTGKIWGYTF. In nucleotides, the CDR3 is TGTGCCAGCAGCTCCGCCGGGACAGGGAAGATTTGGGGCTACACCTTC. Filled out from reference TRBV11-2 and TRBJ1-2, the complete variable domain reads EAGVAQSPRYKIIEKRQSVAFWCNPISGHATLYWYQQILGQGPKLLIQFQNNGVVDDSQLPKDRFSAERLKGVDSTLKIQPAKLEDSAVYLCASSSAGTGKIWGYTFGSGTRLTVV.

This chain joins TRBV15 and TRBJ1-5, with D unclear. V lost 3 bases and J 2 bases, leaving 11 bases between the germline ends. The CDR3 runs 15 residues. Per the germline V gene, CDR1 is LNHNV and CDR2 is YYDKDF (reference sequence). This chain's CDR3 is CATSRSPQGNQPQHF. The DNA for the CDR3 is TGTGCCACCAGCAGGTCCCCGCAGGGCAATCAGCCCCAGCATTTT.

The rearrangement uses TRBV6-4 and TRBJ1-1; 9 nucleotides line up with TRBD1. Trimming at V came to 6 bases and at J to 12 bases, leaving 5 bases not matched to a gene. CDR1 is MRHNA, CDR2 SNTAGT, per germline. The CDR3 sequence is 11 residues long. The CDR3 DNA reads as TGTGCCAGCAGGGGGACAGGGCCCACTTTCTTT. It yields the protein CASRGTGPTFF.

This sequence joins TRBV7-2 and TRBJ1-2, with D unresolved. The germline V and J ends were trimmed by 6 bases and 7 bases, with 18 bases remaining between them. Looked up from germline, CDR1 is SGHTA and CDR2 is FQGNSA. The CDR3 is 14 residues long. CDR3 residues: CASSRANERGGYTF. The CDR3 nucleotides are TGTGCCAGCAGTCGGGCGAATGAACGGGGTGGCTACACCTTC.

The genes are TRBV7-9 and TRBJ1-4; 7 bases are shared with TRBD1. V dropped 4 bases and J dropped 4; count of bases not matched to a gene: 3. The V gene's germline CDR1 is SEHNR and CDR2 FQNEAQ (reference sequence). This CDR3 region has 14 residues. CDR3 DNA sequence: TGTGCCAGCAGCTCCGACAGGGATAATGAAAAACTGTTTTTT. It yields the protein CASSSDRDNEKLFF.

The V gene is TRBV23-1, the J gene TRBJ1-1; D unresolved. TRBV23-1 qualifies as an ORF whose function is uncertain. Trimming took 2 bases from V and 1 from J, leaving 23 bases between them. The length of the CDR3 is 19 residues. The CDR3 region has the DNA TGCGCCAGCAGTCAACGGATAGAAGGGAGTACCCCGAGGAACACTGAAGCTTTCTTT. This translates into CASSQRIEGSTPRNTEAFF.

In nucleotides, the CDR3 is TGTGCCAGCAGTGTTGTAATGGCAACTGAAGCTTTCTTT. Translated: CASSVVMATEAFF. The chain links TRBV2 to TRBJ1-1; no reliable D call. The CDR3 covers 13 residues. Trimming stripped 4 bases from V and 5 bases from J, with 11 bases between. Germline V gene sequence: CDR1 SNHLY, CDR2 FYNNEI.

This chain joins TRBV4-1 and TRBJ1-2; 7 bases are shared with TRBD1. V shed 1 base, J shed 5 bases, and the junction held 10 bases outside the gene matches. Germline CDR1 is MGHRA and CDR2 is YSYEKL. This CDR3 spans 16 amino acids. The CDR3 coding sequence is TGCGCCAGCAGCCAAGTTGGAGGGGGCGGGGATTATGGCTACACCTTC. Amino acid sequence: CASSQVGGGGDYGYTF.

The rearrangement joins TRBV6-2 or TRBV6-3 to TRBJ1-4; tentatively, D is TRBD1 (6 bases). The CDR3 runs 17 residues. Trimming took 2 bases from V and 3 from J, leaving 16 bases between them. Germline values: CDR1 MNHEY, CDR2 SVGEGT. CDR3 amino acids: CASSYPFAGAPNEKLFF. In nucleotides, the CDR3 is TGTGCCAGCAGTTACCCCTTTGCGGGGGCCCCTAATGAAAAACTGTTTTTT.

The rearrangement uses TRBV5-1 and TRBJ1-2; tentative D call: TRBD1 (5 bases). The CDR3 consists of 14 residues. V was pared by 0 bases and J by 8 bases, with 14 bases between. CDR1 SGHRS and CDR2 YFSETQ come from the germline V gene. For the CDR3, the DNA is TGCGCCAGCAGCTTGGCCAAGGAGGGGCAGGGCTACACCTTC. Translation: CASSLAKEGQGYTF.